One and the same sample provided the 21 T cell receptor beta chains below, sequenced in a study of post-analysis software for immune sequencing data. Regarding the study as a whole: About 5 TRBV segments were more frequent in patients than controls; TRBV5-6, TRBV5-1 and TRBV20-1 belonged to this group.

These receptors lack a known antigen. Unique molecular identifiers had been added to the TCR beta cDNA libraries. MiXCR was run by TCRdb on the PCR reads, yielding one entry per CDR3 protein. The table includes roughly 650,000 distinct CDR3 sequences, 55% to 60% detected once. Sequenced input: blood. The source is a girl under 10 years old with multiple sclerosis.

The genes are TRBV4-2 and TRBJ2-3, with TRBD1 matching 10 bases. This CDR3 has 18 residues. The V and J ends lost 4 bases and 7 bases, in that order; junction bases with no gene match: 17. Germline lookup yields CDR1 LGHNA and CDR2 YNFKEQ. The CDR3 DNA follows: TGTGCCAGCAGCCCCGGGACAGGGGAGACCAAACACCCCCATACGCAGTATTTT. It is translated as CASSPGTGETKHPHTQYF.

The CDR3 sequence: CASSLVGLAPSGTQYF. In DNA, the CDR3 is TGTGCCAGCAGCTTAGTTGGTCTAGCGCCGTCTGGGACCCAGTACTTC. V and J are TRBV7-2 and TRBJ2-5; possible D gene TRBD2, 6 bases. Germline CDR1 SGHTA, CDR2 FQGNSA. This CDR3 has 16 residues. The germline V and J ends were trimmed by 1 base and 7 bases, with 19 bases remaining between them.

The sample holds a few counts of this clonotype. The V call is TRBV7-2, the J call TRBJ2-1, with 11 positions matching TRBD1. CDR3 length: 19 residues. Per germline, CDR1 SGHTA and CDR2 FQGNSA. The J segment lost 4 bases and the V segment lost 5 bases, leaving 16 bases of the junction unmatched. As DNA, the CDR3 is TGTGCCAGCAGCCCTACATGGACAGGGGGCGGGGGAACGTACAATGAGCAGTTCTTC. Its protein product is CASSPTWTGGGGTYNEQFF.

This clonotype was picked up a small number of times. This chain uses TRBV12-3 or TRBV12-4 with TRBJ2-7; 7 bases are shared with TRBD2. V shed 4 bases, J shed 0 bases, and the junction held 9 bases outside the gene matches. This CDR3 contains 16 residues. CDR3 region: CASSSPRLAVSYEQYF. DNA of the CDR3: TGTGCCAGCAGTTCACCTCGCCTAGCGGTCTCCTACGAGCAGTACTTC.

This chain joins TRBV15 and TRBJ2-7; 10 nucleotides line up with TRBD1. This CDR3 comprises 14 residues. After removal of 5 bases from V and 3 bases from J, the junction contained 4 bases not matched to a gene. The germline CDR1 and CDR2 sequences are LNHNV and YYDKDF (reference sequence). The CDR3 bases are TGTGCCACCAGCTTCGGACAGGGGGACTACGAGCAGTACTTC. This codes for CATSFGQGDYEQYF. Full variable domain (outside the CDR3, taken from reference TRBV15 and TRBJ2-7): DAMVIQNPRYQVTQFGKPVTLSCSQTLNHNVMYWYQQKSSQAPKLLFHYYDKDFNNEADTPDNFQSRRPNTSFCFLDIRSPGLGDTAMYLCATSFGQGDYEQYFGPGTRLTVT.

On this clonotype: An end of the junction differs from the germline gene, which may be a read error. The chain has TRBV7-7 and TRBJ2-1, with 9 bases matching TRBD2. The germline CDR1 and CDR2 sequences are SSHAT and FNYEAQ (reference sequence). The CDR3 is 15 amino acids. The CDR3 loop reads CASSSSSGINNEQFF. In nucleotides, the CDR3 is TGTGCTAGCAGCTCCTCTAGCGGGATCAACAATGAGCAGTTCTTC. The full variable domain, with the rest looked up from reference TRBV7-7 and TRBJ2-1, is GAGVSQSPRYKVTKRGQDVTLRCDPISSHATLYWYQQALGQGPEFLTYFNYEAQPDKSGLPSDRFSAERPEGSISTLTIQRTEQRDSAMYRCASSSSSGINNEQFFGPGTRLTVL.

The V call is TRBV15, the J call TRBJ2-2; TRBD1 or TRBD2 may be the D gene (5 bases each). CDR1 LNHNV and CDR2 YYDKDF come from the germline V gene (reference sequence). Trimming removed 5 bases at V and 5 bases at J, with 12 bases between. The CDR3 totals 14 residues. The CDR3 coding sequence is TGTGCCACCAGCCGGGGCGCAGGAACCGGGGAGCTGTTTTTT. Translated: CATSRGAGTGELFF.

This clonotype appeared a few times. The V gene is TRBV6-2 or TRBV6-3, the J gene TRBJ1-2; 9 bases are shared with TRBD1. The V segment lost 4 bases and the J segment 6 bases; nucleotides outside the gene matches: 0. Per germline, CDR1 MNHEY and CDR2 SVGEGT. This CDR3 spans 12 amino acids. The CDR3: CASSWTGDGYTF. The CDR3 DNA reads as TGTGCCAGCAGTTGGACAGGGGATGGCTACACCTTC.

The rearrangement links TRBV6-1 to TRBJ1-3; D perhaps matches TRBD1 (5 bases). V was cut by 1 base and J by 0 bases, with 10 bases left in between. CDR3 length equals 16 residues. Germline V gene sequence: CDR1 MNHNS, CDR2 SASEGT. CDR3 coding DNA: TGTGCCAGCAGTGAAGGGCAGGGAAGCTCTGGAAACACCATATATTTT. Protein sequence: CASSEGQGSSGNTIYF.

DNA of the CDR3: TGTGCCATCAGTGACCCTACGACAGGGGGGGATGGCTACACCTTC. It translates to CAISDPTTGGDGYTF. The gene calls are TRBV10-3 and TRBJ1-2; 9 positions match TRBD1. Germline lookup yields CDR1 ENHRY and CDR2 SYGVKD. The junction had 8 bases not matched to a gene; V was cut back by 3 bases and J by 6 bases. The CDR3 sequence is 15 residues long.

This chain joins TRBV7-9 and TRBJ1-5; D unresolved. The CDR3 is 14 amino acids. Germline values: CDR1 SEHNR, CDR2 FQNEAQ (reference sequence). Trimming took 3 bases from V and 1 from J, leaving 7 bases between them. DNA of the CDR3: TGTGCCAGCAGCTTGCCGGGAAGCAATCAGCCCCAGCATTTT. The encoded protein is CASSLPGSNQPQHF.

This clonotype has just a few counts. The chain uses TRBV28 and TRBJ1-2; 9 nucleotides align to TRBD1. CDR1 and CDR2 from the germline V gene are MDHEN and SYDVKM. This CDR3 spans 17 amino acids. V dropped 2 bases and J dropped 3; count of bases not matched to a gene: 10. CDR3 sequence (DNA): TGTGCCAGCAGTTTAGCCCCTAGGACAGGGGTAGACTATGGCTACACCTTC. Translated, it gives CASSLAPRTGVDYGYTF.

The chain carries TRBV12-3 or TRBV12-4 and TRBJ1-2, with a possible D match to TRBD1 (5 bases). Trimming pared 1 base from V and 4 bases from J, leaving 10 bases between. CDR3 length: 14 amino acids. The DNA for the CDR3 is TGTGCCAGCAGTTTAGAGGGGACCTTCTATGGCTACACCTTC. Translating it yields CASSLEGTFYGYTF.

The chain has TRBV20-1 and TRBJ2-1, with a possible D match to TRBD2 (7 bases). V shed 8 bases and J shed 4 bases, with 15 bases lying between them. CDR1 is DFQATT, CDR2 SNEGSKA, per germline (reference sequence). This CDR3 spans 13 amino acids. CDR3 DNA sequence: TGCAGTTATAGGAGGGGGGGATACAATGAGCAGTTCTTC. As protein: CSYRRGGYNEQFF.

The table lists this clonotype with a few counts. This chain links TRBV29-1 with TRBJ2-7; 11 bases agree with TRBD2. The CDR3 runs 16 residues. Unmatched junction bases numbered 5, after V lost 0 bases and J lost 1 base. Germline loops: CDR1 SQVTM, CDR2 ANQGSEA. The CDR3 spells CSVEDRGTSGSYEQYF. As DNA, the CDR3 is TGCAGCGTTGAAGATCGTGGGACTAGCGGATCCTACGAGCAGTACTTC.

V gene TRBV20-1 combines with J gene TRBJ2-3, with TRBD2 identical over 13 bases. Unmatched junction bases numbered 11, after V lost 3 bases and J lost 2 bases. The CDR3 covers 18 residues. Germline V gives CDR1 DFQATT, CDR2 SNEGSKA (reference sequence). CDR3 sequence reads: CSASLPGGTSGDTDTQYF. The CDR3 bases are TGCAGTGCTAGCCTCCCGGGCGGGACTAGCGGGGACACAGATACGCAGTATTTT.

The table lists this clonotype with a few counts. The chain combines TRBV29-1 with TRBJ2-1; D perhaps matches TRBD2 (6 bases). Trimming left V 3 bases short and J 3 bases short, with 12 bases between. The CDR3 consists of 14 residues. Germline V gives CDR1 SQVTM, CDR2 ANQGSEA. CDR3 coding DNA: TGCAGCGTTGAGGGGGGTGAAGGCTACAATGAGCAGTTCTTC. Translated: CSVEGGEGYNEQFF.

This rearrangement joins TRBV5-1 to TRBJ2-3, with a possible D match to TRBD2 (6 bases). This CDR3 has 14 residues. CDR1 SGHRS and CDR2 YFSETQ come from the germline V gene. Trimming removed 3 bases at V and 0 bases at J, with 8 bases between. The CDR3 sequence is CASSSGDSTDTQYF. CDR3 sequence (DNA): TGCGCCAGCAGCTCGGGAGACAGCACAGATACGCAGTATTTT.

This clonotype was seen only once. The CDR3 protein is CASSRTGTSPYNEQFF. The CDR3 bases are TGTGCCAGCAGTCGAACCGGGACTAGCCCCTACAATGAGCAGTTCTTC. The J gene is TRBJ2-1, the V gene TRBV7-9; 9 bases match TRBD2. The CDR3 spans 16 residues. Per the germline V gene, CDR1 is SEHNR and CDR2 is FQNEAQ (reference sequence). Losses at the gene ends were 6 bases for V and 2 bases for J; bases not matched to a gene: 8.

The V call is TRBV20-1, the J call TRBJ2-3; possible D gene TRBD2, 6 bases. Germline CDR1 reads DFQATT; CDR2 reads SNEGSKA (reference sequence). This CDR3 spans 14 amino acids. V was trimmed by 0 bases and J by 6 bases, leaving 13 bases between them. The CDR3 nucleotides read TGCAGTGCTAGAGATAGGGACTCTCGGGATACGCAGTATTTT. Its protein product is CSARDRDSRDTQYF.

This chain uses TRBV4-2 with TRBJ2-7; D is ambiguous. This CDR3 region has 13 residues. The germline V gene encodes CDR1 LGHNA and CDR2 YNFKEQ. Trimming cost V 0 bases and J 5 bases, with 8 bases left between them. The CDR3 nucleotides read TGTGCCAGCAGCCAAGAAGGGATGGACGAGCAGTACTTC. This sequence encodes CASSQEGMDEQYF.